This T cell receptor beta chain stems from a study of T cells in localized non-small cell lung cancer. Sequenced by immunoSEQ multiplex PCR; TCRdb stores in-frame clones only, minus some. The table has 60,000 to 85,000 clones, 86% seen once. This clone appeared once. The antigen remains undetermined. Study results and caveats: A median about 56 of the top 100 tumor clones appeared in adjacent lung. Uninvolved adjacent lung showed peak T cell clonality, exceeding tumor. In the blood, greater T cell density corresponded to longer overall survival. A single tumor region was sequenced, leaving heterogeneity possible.

The CDR3 contains 14 residues. V shed 5 bases and J 5 bases; nucleotides not matched to a gene: 8. Germline CDR1 SGHTA, CDR2 FQGNSA. Source: peripheral blood, taken before any cancer treatment. This chain joins TRBV7-2 and TRBJ2-5, with 7 nucleotides matching TRBD2. This receptor was taken from a male donor aged 60 or older with stage III squamous cell lung carcinoma. The CDR3 protein is CASSTTGGRETQYF. CDR3 in DNA: TGTGCCAGCAGCACGACCGGGGGGAGGGAGACCCAGTACTTC.